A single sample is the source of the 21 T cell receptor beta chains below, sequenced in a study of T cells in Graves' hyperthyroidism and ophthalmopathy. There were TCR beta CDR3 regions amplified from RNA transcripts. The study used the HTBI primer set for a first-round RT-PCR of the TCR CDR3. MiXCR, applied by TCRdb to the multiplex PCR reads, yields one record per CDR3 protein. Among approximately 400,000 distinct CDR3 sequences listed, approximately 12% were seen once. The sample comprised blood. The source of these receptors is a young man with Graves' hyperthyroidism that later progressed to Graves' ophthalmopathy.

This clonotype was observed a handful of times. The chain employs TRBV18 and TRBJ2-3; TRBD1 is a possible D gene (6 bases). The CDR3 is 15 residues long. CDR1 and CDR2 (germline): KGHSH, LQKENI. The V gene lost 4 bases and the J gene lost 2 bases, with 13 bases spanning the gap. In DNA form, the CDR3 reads TGTGCCAGCTCACTCCGACAGGAGAACACAGATACGCAGTATTTT. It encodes CASSLRQENTDTQYF.

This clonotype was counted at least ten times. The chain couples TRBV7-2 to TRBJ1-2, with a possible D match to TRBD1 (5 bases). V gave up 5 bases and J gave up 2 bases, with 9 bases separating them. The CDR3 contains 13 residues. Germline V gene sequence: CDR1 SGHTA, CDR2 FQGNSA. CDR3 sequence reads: CASSQGLNYGYTF. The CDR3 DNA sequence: TGTGCCAGCAGCCAGGGACTGAACTATGGCTACACCTTC.

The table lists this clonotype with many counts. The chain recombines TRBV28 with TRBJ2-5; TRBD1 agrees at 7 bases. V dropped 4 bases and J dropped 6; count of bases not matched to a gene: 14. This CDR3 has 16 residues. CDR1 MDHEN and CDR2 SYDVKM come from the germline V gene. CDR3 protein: CASSSPGQVRGKTQYF. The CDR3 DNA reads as TGTGCCAGCAGTTCCCCCGGACAGGTCCGTGGAAAGACCCAGTACTTC. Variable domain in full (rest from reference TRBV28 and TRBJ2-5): DVKVTQSSRYLVKRTGEKVFLECVQDMDHENMFWYRQDPGLGLRLIYFSYDVKMKEKGDIPEGYSVSREKKERFSLILESASTNQTSMYLCASSSPGQVRGKTQYFGPGTRLLVL.

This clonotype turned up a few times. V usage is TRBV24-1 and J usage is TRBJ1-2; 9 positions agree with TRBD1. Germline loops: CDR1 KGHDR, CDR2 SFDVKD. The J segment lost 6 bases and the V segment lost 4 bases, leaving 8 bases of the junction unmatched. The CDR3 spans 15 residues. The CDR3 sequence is CATSDHRGREHGYTF. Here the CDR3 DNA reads TGTGCCACCAGTGACCACAGGGGGCGAGAGCATGGCTACACCTTC.

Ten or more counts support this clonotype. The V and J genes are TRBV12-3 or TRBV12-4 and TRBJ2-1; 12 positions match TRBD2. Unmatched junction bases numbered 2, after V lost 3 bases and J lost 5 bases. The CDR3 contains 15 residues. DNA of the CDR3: TGTGCCAGCAGTTTTTGGACTAGCGGGGACAATGAGCAGTTCTTC. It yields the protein CASSFWTSGDNEQFF.

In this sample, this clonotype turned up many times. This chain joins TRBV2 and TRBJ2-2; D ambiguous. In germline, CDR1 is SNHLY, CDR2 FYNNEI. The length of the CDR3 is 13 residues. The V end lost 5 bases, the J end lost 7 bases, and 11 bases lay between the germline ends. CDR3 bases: TGTGCCAGCAGTACCGACCGGAGCGGGGAGCTGTTTTTT. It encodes CASSTDRSGELFF.

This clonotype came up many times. The CDR3 spells CASSLDMGNSPLHF. The CDR3 DNA reads TGTGCCAGCAGTTTAGACATGGGGAATTCACCCCTCCACTTT. This sequence joins TRBV28 and TRBJ1-6; D not resolved. This CDR3 comprises 14 residues. In germline, CDR1 is MDHEN, CDR2 SYDVKM. With 2 bases removed from V and 7 bases from J, the gap between germline ends came to 9 bases. The full variable domain, completed using reference TRBV28 and TRBJ1-6, is DVKVTQSSRYLVKRTGEKVFLECVQDMDHENMFWYRQDPGLGLRLIYFSYDVKMKEKGDIPEGYSVSREKKERFSLILESASTNQTSMYLCASSLDMGNSPLHFGNGTRLTVT.

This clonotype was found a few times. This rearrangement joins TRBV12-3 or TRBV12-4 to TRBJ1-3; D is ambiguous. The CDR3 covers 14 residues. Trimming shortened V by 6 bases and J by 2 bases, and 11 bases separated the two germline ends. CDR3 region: CASRVGGAGNTIYF. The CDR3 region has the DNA TGTGCCAGCAGAGTCGGTGGTGCTGGAAACACCATATATTTT.

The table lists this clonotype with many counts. The CDR3: CSVARGLDIQYF. The CDR3 DNA sequence: TGCAGTGTGGCCCGAGGTTTGGACATTCAGTACTTC. The chain combines TRBV20-1 with TRBJ2-4; D ambiguous. Per the germline V gene, CDR1 is DFQATT and CDR2 is SNEGSKA (reference sequence). V was cut by 7 bases and J by 8 bases, with 15 bases left in between. This CDR3 is built from 12 residues.

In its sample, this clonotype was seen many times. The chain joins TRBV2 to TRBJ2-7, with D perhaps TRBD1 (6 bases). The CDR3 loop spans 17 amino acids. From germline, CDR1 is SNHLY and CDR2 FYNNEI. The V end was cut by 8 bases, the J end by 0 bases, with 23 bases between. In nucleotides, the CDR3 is TGTGCCAGCTCCTTGGCTTTACTCGACAGGCGCTCCTACGAGCAGTACTTC. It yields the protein CASSLALLDRRSYEQYF. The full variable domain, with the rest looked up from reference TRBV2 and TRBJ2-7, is EPEVTQTPSHQVTQMGQEVILRCVPISNHLYFYWYRQILGQKVEFLVSFYNNEISEKSEIFDDQFSVERPDGSNFTLKIRSTKLEDSAMYFCASSLALLDRRSYEQYFGPGTRLTVT.

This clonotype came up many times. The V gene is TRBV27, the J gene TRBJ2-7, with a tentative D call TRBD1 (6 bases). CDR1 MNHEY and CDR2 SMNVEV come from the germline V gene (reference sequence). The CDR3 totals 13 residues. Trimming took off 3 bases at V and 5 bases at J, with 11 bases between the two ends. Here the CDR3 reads CASSFLDSNEQYF. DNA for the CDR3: TGTGCCAGCAGTTTTTTGGACAGCAACGAGCAGTACTTC.

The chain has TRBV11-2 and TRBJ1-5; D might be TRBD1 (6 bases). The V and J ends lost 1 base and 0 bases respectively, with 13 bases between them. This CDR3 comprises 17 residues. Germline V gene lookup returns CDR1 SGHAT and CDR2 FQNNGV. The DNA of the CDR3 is TGTGCCAGCAGCTTAGGGACTACAGGGTATAGCAATCAGCCCCAGCATTTT. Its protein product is CASSLGTTGYSNQPQHF.

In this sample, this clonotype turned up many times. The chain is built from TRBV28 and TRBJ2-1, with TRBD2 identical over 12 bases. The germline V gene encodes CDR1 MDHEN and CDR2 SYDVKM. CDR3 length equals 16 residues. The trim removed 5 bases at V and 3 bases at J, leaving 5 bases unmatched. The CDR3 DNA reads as TGTGCCAGCAGTGCCTGGACTAGCGGGGACTACAATGAGCAGTTCTTC. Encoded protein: CASSAWTSGDYNEQFF.

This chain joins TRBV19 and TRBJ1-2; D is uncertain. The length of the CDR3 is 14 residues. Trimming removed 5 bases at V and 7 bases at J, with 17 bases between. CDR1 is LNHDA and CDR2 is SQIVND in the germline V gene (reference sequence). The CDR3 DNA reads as TGTGCCAGTAGTGATTTACCGGAAATGAGTGGCTACACCTTC. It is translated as CASSDLPEMSGYTF.

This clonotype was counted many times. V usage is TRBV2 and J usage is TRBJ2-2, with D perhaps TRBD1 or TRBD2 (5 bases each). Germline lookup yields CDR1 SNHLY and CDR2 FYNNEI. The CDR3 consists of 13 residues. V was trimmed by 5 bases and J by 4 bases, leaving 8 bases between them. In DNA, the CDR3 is TGTGCCAGCAGTTGGGGGACCACCGGGGAGCTGTTTTTT. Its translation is CASSWGTTGELFF.

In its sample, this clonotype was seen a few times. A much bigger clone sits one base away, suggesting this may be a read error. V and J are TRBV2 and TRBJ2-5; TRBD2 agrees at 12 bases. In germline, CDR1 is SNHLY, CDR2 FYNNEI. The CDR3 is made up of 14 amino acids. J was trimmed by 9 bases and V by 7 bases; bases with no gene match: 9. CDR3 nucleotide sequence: TGTGCCAGCAAACCGGGACTAGCGGGTGAGGCCCAGTACTTC. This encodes CASKPGLAGEAQYF.

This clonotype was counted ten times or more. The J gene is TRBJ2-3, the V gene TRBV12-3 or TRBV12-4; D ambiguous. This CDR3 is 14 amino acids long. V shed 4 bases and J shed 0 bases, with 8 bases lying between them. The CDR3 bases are TGTGCCAGCAGTTCCCCGACTAGCACAGATACGCAGTATTTT. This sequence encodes CASSSPTSTDTQYF.

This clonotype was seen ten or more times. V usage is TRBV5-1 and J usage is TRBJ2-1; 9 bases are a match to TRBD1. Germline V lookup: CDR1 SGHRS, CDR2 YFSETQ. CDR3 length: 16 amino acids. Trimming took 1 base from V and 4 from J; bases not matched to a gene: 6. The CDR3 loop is CASSLRSGQGYNEQFF. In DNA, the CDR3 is TGCGCCAGCAGCTTGAGATCGGGACAGGGTTACAATGAGCAGTTCTTC.

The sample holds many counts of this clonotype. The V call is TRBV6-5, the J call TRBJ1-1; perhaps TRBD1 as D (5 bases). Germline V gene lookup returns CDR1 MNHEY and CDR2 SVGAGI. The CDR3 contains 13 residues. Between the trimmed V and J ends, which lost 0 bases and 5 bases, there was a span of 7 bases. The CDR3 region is CASSYSRGTEAFF. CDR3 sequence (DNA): TGTGCCAGCAGTTACTCGAGGGGAACTGAAGCTTTCTTT.

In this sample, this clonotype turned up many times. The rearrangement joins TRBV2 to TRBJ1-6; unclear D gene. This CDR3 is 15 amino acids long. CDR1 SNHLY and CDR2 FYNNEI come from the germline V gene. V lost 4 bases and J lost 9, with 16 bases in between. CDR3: CASSGGVGVISPLHF. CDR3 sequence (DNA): TGTGCCAGCAGTGGCGGTGTTGGTGTGATTTCACCCCTCCACTTT.

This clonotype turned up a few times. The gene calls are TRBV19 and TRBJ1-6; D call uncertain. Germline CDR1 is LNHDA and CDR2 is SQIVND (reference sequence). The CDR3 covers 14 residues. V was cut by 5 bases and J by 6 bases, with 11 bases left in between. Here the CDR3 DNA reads TGTGCCAGTAGTCCACCGAACATTAATTCACCCCTCCACTTT. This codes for CASSPPNINSPLHF.